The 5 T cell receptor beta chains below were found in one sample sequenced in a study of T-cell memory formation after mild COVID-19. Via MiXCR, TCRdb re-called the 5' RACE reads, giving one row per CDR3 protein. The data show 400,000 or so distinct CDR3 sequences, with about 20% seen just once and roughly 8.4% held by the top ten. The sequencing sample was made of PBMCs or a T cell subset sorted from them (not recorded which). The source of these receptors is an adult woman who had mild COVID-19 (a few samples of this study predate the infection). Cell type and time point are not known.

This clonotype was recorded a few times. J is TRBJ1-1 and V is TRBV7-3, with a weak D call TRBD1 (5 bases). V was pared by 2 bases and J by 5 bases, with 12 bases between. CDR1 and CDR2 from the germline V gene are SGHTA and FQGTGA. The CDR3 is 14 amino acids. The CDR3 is CASSLAPGVTEAFF. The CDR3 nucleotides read TGTGCCAGCAGCTTAGCCCCGGGGGTGACTGAAGCTTTCTTT. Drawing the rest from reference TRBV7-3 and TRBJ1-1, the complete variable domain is GAGVSQTPSNKVTEKGKYVELRCDPISGHTALYWYRQSLGQGPEFLIYFQGTGAADDSGLPNDRFFAVRPEGSVSTLKIQRTERGDSAVYLCASSLAPGVTEAFFGQGTRLTVV.

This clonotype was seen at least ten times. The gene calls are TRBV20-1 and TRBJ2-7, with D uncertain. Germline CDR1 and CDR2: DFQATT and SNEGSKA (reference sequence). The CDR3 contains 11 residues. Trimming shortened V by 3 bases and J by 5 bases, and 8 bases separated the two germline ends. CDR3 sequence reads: CSARARNEQYF. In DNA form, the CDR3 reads TGCAGTGCTAGGGCCAGGAACGAGCAGTACTTC.

The CDR3 reads CSAGRLFTEAFF. The CDR3 DNA is TGCAGCGCGGGAAGGTTATTCACTGAAGCTTTCTTT. This rearrangement joins TRBV29-1 to TRBJ1-1; D unresolved. Trimming took off 7 bases at V and 4 bases at J, with 13 bases between the two ends. The CDR3 contains 12 residues. In germline, CDR1 is SQVTM, CDR2 ANQGSEA.

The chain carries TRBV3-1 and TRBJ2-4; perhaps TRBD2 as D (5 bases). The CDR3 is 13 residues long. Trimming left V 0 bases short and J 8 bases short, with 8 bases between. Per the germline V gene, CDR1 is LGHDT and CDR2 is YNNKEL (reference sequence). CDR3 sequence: CASSQDFGDIQYF. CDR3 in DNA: TGTGCCAGCAGCCAAGATTTCGGGGACATTCAGTACTTC.

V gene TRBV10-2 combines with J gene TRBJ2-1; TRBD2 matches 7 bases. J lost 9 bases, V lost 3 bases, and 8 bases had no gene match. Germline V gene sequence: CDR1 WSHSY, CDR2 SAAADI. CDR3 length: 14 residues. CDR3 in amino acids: CASSESGEGPEQFF. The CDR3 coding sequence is TGCGCCAGCAGTGAAAGCGGGGAGGGGCCTGAGCAGTTCTTC.